These T cell receptor beta chains were read from a single sample in a study of blood T cell repertoires in COVID-19. The data were produced by immunoSEQ multiplex PCR, yet TCRdb's version contains in-frame clones alone and is incomplete. Of around 88,000 clones listed, roughly 80% are singletons. The sequenced material came from peripheral blood. These receptors originate from an elderly woman with acute or convalescent COVID-19. Both conserved end residues are part of each CDR3. The D gene is left open where the match is weak. Rows may omit the clone size; those that give it use once, few, many or a size class.

D gene: TRBD1
J gene: TRBJ1-5
clone size: .
V gene: TRBV2
CDR3 DNA: TGTGCCAGCAGTGAGGGACAGGATAGCAATCAGCCCCAGCATTTT
CDR3 protein: CASSEGQDSNQPQHF

D gene: .
J gene: TRBJ1-6
clone size: few
V gene: TRBV28
CDR3 DNA: TGTGCCAGCATTCCGGGACACCATAATTCACCCCTCCACTTT
CDR3 protein: CASIPGHHNSPLHF

D gene: TRBD2
J gene: TRBJ2-1
clone size: .
V gene: TRBV7-2
CDR3 DNA: TGTGCCAGCAGCTTCCGACTAGCGGGGGGGGAGCAGTTCTTC
CDR3 protein: CASSFRLAGGEQFF

D gene: .
J gene: TRBJ1-5
clone size: .
V gene: TRBV7-2
CDR3 DNA: TGTGCCAGCAGCCTGGATCTGGGCAGCTCTCAGCCCCAGCATTTT
CDR3 protein: CASSLDLGSSQPQHF

D gene: .
J gene: TRBJ2-1
clone size: .
V gene: TRBV3-1/TRBV3-2
CDR3 DNA: TGTGCCAGCAGCCAAACAGTGTACAATGAGCAGTTCTTC
CDR3 protein: CASSQTVYNEQFF

D gene: .
J gene: TRBJ1-1
clone size: .
V gene: TRBV28
CDR3 DNA: TGTGCCAGCAGCCCCCGCGGGATGAACACTGAAGCTTTCTTT
CDR3 protein: CASSPRGMNTEAFF

D gene: .
J gene: TRBJ2-7
clone size: .
V gene: TRBV18
CDR3 DNA: TGTGCCAGCTCACCCCTGCGGCTAGGCTACGAGCAGTACTTC
CDR3 protein: CASSPLRLGYEQYF

D gene: .
J gene: TRBJ2-1
clone size: .
V gene: TRBV9
CDR3 DNA: TGTGCCAGCAGCGTCGCCGTTGGGGGCGGATACAATGAGCAGTTCTTC
CDR3 protein: CASSVAVGGGYNEQFF

D gene: .
J gene: TRBJ2-3
clone size: .
V gene: TRBV28
CDR3 DNA: TGTGCCAGCAGTCCTACCAGGGGCAGGAGGAATACGCAGTATTTT
CDR3 protein: CASSPTRGRRNTQYF

D gene: TRBD2
J gene: TRBJ2-5
clone size: .
V gene: TRBV9
CDR3 DNA: TGTGCCAGCAGCGTTCGAGCGGGACTCCAAGAGACCCAGTACTTC
CDR3 protein: CASSVRAGLQETQYF

D gene: TRBD1
J gene: TRBJ1-2
clone size: .
V gene: TRBV5-1
CDR3 DNA: TGCGCCAGCAGCCATGGACAGGGGGATAATGGCTACACCTTC
CDR3 protein: CASSHGQGDNGYTF

D gene: .
J gene: TRBJ1-2
clone size: .
V gene: TRBV10-3
CDR3 DNA: TGTGCCATCAGTGAGTCTGGGGAGTCTGGCAACTATGGCTACACCTTC
CDR3 protein: CAISESGESGNYGYTF

D gene: TRBD2
J gene: TRBJ2-3
clone size: .
V gene: TRBV7-2
CDR3 DNA: TGTGCCAGCAGCTTAGAGTGGACGGGGGGGCAGGATACGCAGTATTTT
CDR3 protein: CASSLEWTGGQDTQYF

D gene: .
J gene: TRBJ2-1
clone size: .
V gene: TRBV28
CDR3 DNA: TGTGCCAGCAGTTTATACCTTAGACTAGTTCCCACCAAGGATGAGCAGTTCTTC
CDR3 protein: CASSLYLRLVPTKDEQFF

D gene: TRBD1
J gene: TRBJ2-7
clone size: .
V gene: TRBV7-3
CDR3 DNA: TGTGCCAGCAGCTCCGGGACAGAGGGCCAAGAGCAGTACTTC
CDR3 protein: CASSSGTEGQEQYF

D gene: TRBD1
J gene: TRBJ1-2
clone size: .
V gene: TRBV7-9
CDR3 DNA: TGTGCCAGCACCTTACAGGGGGCAATTGGCTACACCTTC
CDR3 protein: CASTLQGAIGYTF

D gene: TRBD1
J gene: TRBJ1-4
clone size: .
V gene: TRBV9
CDR3 DNA: TGTGCCAGCAGCACGGGGACAGTGGGTGAAAAACTGTTTTTT
CDR3 protein: CASSTGTVGEKLFF

D gene: .
J gene: TRBJ1-6
clone size: .
V gene: TRBV19
CDR3 DNA: TGTGCCAGTAGTATAGGGTCGGACAGAAGGAATTCACCCCTCCACTTT
CDR3 protein: CASSIGSDRRNSPLHF

D gene: TRBD2
J gene: TRBJ2-1
clone size: .
V gene: TRBV9
CDR3 DNA: TGTGCCAGCAGCTCCCGTTTTGAGCGGGGGGGGAGCTCCTACAATGAGCAGTTCTTC
CDR3 protein: CASSSRFERGGSSYNEQFF

D gene: TRBD2
J gene: TRBJ2-7
clone size: once
V gene: TRBV7-3
CDR3 DNA: TGTGCCAGCAGCCCTAGCGGGGGGCATACCTACGAGCAGTACTTC
CDR3 protein: CASSPSGGHTYEQYF

D gene: TRBD1
J gene: TRBJ2-7
clone size: few
V gene: TRBV4-3
CDR3 DNA: TGCGCCAGCAGCCAACTCGACAGGGGGGTGTCCTACGAGCAGTACTTC
CDR3 protein: CASSQLDRGVSYEQYF

D gene: .
J gene: TRBJ1-4
clone size: .
V gene: TRBV18
CDR3 DNA: TGTGCCAGCTCCACCCCGAGTTTACGGGAAAAACTGTTTTTT
CDR3 protein: CASSTPSLREKLFF

D gene: .
J gene: TRBJ1-4
clone size: .
V gene: TRBV5-5
CDR3 DNA: TGTGCCAGCAGCTTTGACATCTCAGGGTACGGTGAAAAACTGTTTTTT
CDR3 protein: CASSFDISGYGEKLFF

D gene: .
J gene: TRBJ1-6
clone size: .
V gene: TRBV28
CDR3 DNA: TGTGCCAGCAGTCCCTATGAGGGTATAAAGTCACCCCTCCACTTT
CDR3 protein: CASSPYEGIKSPLHF